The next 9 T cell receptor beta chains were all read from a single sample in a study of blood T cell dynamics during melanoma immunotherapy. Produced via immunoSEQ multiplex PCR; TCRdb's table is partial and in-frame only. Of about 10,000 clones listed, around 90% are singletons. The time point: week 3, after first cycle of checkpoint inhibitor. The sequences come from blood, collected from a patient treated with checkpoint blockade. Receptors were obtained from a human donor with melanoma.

The CDR3 coding sequence is TGTGCCAGCAGCTCCAGGGGGGATGGGTCCTACAATGAGCAGTTCTTC. Protein sequence: CASSSRGDGSYNEQFF. The V call is TRBV9, the J call TRBJ2-1; tentatively, D is TRBD1 (7 bases). Germline-derived CDR1 and CDR2 are SGDLS and YYNGEE. V was pared by 4 bases and J by 1 base, with 15 bases between. The CDR3 spans 16 residues.

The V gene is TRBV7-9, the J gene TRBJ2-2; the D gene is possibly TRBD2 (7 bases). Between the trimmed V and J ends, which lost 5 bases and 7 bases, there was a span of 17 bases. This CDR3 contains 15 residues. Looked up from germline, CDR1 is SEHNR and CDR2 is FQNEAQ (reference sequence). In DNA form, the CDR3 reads TGTGCCAGCAGCCCAGGACTAGAGGGGGTCGGGGAGCTGTTTTTT. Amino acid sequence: CASSPGLEGVGELFF.

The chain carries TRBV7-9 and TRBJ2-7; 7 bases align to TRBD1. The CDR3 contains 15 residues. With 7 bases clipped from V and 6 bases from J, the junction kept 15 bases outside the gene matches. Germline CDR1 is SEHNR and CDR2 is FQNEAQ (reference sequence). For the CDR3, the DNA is TGTGCCAGCACCTTTGGGGACAGAGGGCATGGCGAGCAGTACTTC. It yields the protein CASTFGDRGHGEQYF. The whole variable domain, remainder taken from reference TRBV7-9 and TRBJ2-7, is DTGVSQNPRHKITKRGQNVTFRCDPISEHNRLYWYRQTLGQGPEFLTYFQNEAQLEKSRLLSDRFSAERPKGSFSTLEIQRTEQGDSAMYLCASTFGDRGHGEQYFGPGTRLTVT.

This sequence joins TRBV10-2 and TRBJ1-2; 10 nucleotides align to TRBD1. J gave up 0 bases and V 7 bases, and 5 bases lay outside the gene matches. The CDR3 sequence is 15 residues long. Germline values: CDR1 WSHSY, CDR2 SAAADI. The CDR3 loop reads CASNPGQGANYGYTF. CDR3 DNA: TGCGCCAGCAACCCTGGACAGGGGGCTAACTATGGCTACACCTTC.

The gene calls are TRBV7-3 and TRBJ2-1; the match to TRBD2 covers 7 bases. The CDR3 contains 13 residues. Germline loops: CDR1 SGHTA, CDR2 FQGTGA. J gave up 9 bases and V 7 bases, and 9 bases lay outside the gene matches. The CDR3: CASTTTPSGEQFF. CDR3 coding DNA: TGTGCCAGCACCACAACCCCTAGCGGTGAGCAGTTCTTC.

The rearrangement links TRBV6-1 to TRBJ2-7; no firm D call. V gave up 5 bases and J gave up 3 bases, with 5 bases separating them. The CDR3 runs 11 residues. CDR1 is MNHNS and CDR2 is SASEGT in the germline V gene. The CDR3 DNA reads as TGTGCCAGCAGTTGGGGCTACGAGCAGTACTTC. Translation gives CASSWGYEQYF.

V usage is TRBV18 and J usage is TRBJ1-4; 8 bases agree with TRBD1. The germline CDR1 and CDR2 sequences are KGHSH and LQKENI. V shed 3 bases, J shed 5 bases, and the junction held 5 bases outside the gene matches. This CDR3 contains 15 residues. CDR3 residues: CASSPPGQANEKLFF. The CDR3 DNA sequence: TGTGCCAGCTCACCCCCGGGACAGGCCAATGAAAAACTGTTTTTT. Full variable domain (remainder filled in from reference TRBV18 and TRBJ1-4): NAGVMQNPRHLVRRRGQEARLRCSPMKGHSHVYWYRQLPEEGLKFMVYLQKENIIDESGMPKERFSAEFPKEGPSILRIQQVVRGDSAAYFCASSPPGQANEKLFFGSGTQLSVL.

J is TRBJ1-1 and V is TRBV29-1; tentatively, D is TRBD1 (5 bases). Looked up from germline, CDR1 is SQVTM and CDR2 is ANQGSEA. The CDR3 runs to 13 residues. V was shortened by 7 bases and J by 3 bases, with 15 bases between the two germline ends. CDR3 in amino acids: CSALRAGDTEAFF. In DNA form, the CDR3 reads TGCAGCGCCCTTCGCGCGGGGGACACTGAAGCTTTCTTT.

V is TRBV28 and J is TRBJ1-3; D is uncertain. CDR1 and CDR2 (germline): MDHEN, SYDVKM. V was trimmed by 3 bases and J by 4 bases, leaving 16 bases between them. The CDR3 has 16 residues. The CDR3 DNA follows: TGTGCCAGCAGTTTGGCCACCTGGGTAGCCGGAAACACCATATATTTT. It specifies CASSLATWVAGNTIYF.